A single sample gave rise to the 8 T cell receptor beta chains below, sequenced in a study of T cell clonotyping in hematopoietic cell transplantation. The assay was immunoSEQ multiplex PCR, and TCRdb's table has in-frame clones only and misses some. The table includes some 29,000 clones, about 80% detected once. Regarding time point: recipient sample about 28 days before transplant, after cytoreduction. Sequences were derived from peripheral blood mononuclear cells, sampled before stem cell transplant. The source is a woman aged 25 to 39 with chronic myeloid leukemia. Some clones in this sample may be carry-over from other donors' samples.

The rearrangement links TRBV7-2 to TRBJ1-5; possibly TRBD1 for D (5 bases). Germline values: CDR1 SGHTA, CDR2 FQGNSA. The V end was cut by 5 bases, the J end by 0 bases, with 11 bases between. The CDR3 is 15 residues long. CDR3 nucleotide sequence: TGTGCCAGCAGCCCAACGGGGCTTAGCAATCAGCCCCAGCATTTT. Translation: CASSPTGLSNQPQHF. The whole variable domain, filled in from reference TRBV7-2 and TRBJ1-5, reads GAGVSQSPSNKVTEKGKDVELRCDPISGHTALYWYRQSLGQGLEFLIYFQGNSAPDKSGLPSDRFSAERTGGSVSTLTIQRTQQEDSAVYLCASSPTGLSNQPQHFGDGTRLSIL.

In its sample, this clone was seen a few times. This chain links TRBV7-9 with TRBJ1-2; 7 bases are a match to TRBD1. Germline-derived CDR1 and CDR2 are SEHNR and FQNEAQ (reference sequence). Trimming removed 5 bases from V and 5 bases from J; junction bases left unmatched: 14. The CDR3 has 16 amino acids. The CDR3 DNA sequence: TGTGCCAGCAGCGTATTGACAGGGAGGGTTACTTATGGCTACACCTTC. Amino acids: CASSVLTGRVTYGYTF. Complete variable domain (other parts from reference TRBV7-9 and TRBJ1-2): DTGVSQNPRHKITKRGQNVTFRCDPISEHNRLYWYRQTLGQGPEFLTYFQNEAQLEKSRLLSDRFSAERPKGSFSTLEIQRTEQGDSAMYLCASSVLTGRVTYGYTFGSGTRLTVV.

This sequence joins TRBV30 and TRBJ1-3, with D unresolved. V lost 0 bases to trimming and J lost 0 bases, with 6 bases between them. The length of the CDR3 is 14 residues. Germline V CDR1 and CDR2: GTSNPN, SVGIG (reference sequence). Here the CDR3 reads CAWSVGYSGNTIYF. The CDR3 region has the DNA TGTGCCTGGAGTGTAGGGTACTCTGGAAACACCATATATTTT.

The chain couples TRBV5-1 to TRBJ2-5, with D unclear. In germline, CDR1 is SGHRS, CDR2 YFSETQ. CDR3 length: 13 amino acids. Trimming took off 0 bases at V and 2 bases at J, with 5 bases between the two ends. The CDR3 DNA reads TGCGCCAGCAGCTTGGGACAACAAGAGACCCAGTACTTC. Protein sequence: CASSLGQQETQYF.

The chain has TRBV5-6 and TRBJ1-6; D is unresolved. This CDR3 contains 15 residues. V lost 4 bases to trimming and J lost 10 bases, with 18 bases between them. Germline V gene data show CDR1 as SGHDT and CDR2 as YYEEEE. CDR3 in amino acids: CASSDRSLANSPLHF. For the CDR3, the DNA is TGTGCCAGCAGCGATCGATCTCTGGCAAACTCACCCCTCCACTTT.

The CDR3 DNA reads as TGCAGCGTTGGATCTTCTAGCGGCACCCGATATGGCTACACCTTC. Protein: CSVGSSSGTRYGYTF. This chain links TRBV29-1 with TRBJ1-2; D is ambiguous. CDR3 length: 15 amino acids. Germline CDR1 reads SQVTM; CDR2 reads ANQGSEA. V lost 4 bases and J lost 5, with 20 bases in between.

The chain combines TRBV2 with TRBJ2-2; a weak D match, TRBD1 (6 bases). Trimming left V 0 bases short and J 8 bases short, with 13 bases between. This CDR3 region has 15 residues. Germline CDR1 SNHLY, CDR2 FYNNEI. The chain's CDR3 is CASSEAPGQGGELFF. The CDR3, as DNA: TGTGCCAGCAGTGAAGCACCGGGACAAGGAGGGGAGCTGTTTTTT.

This chain joins TRBV6-1 and TRBJ2-7; 9 bases line up with TRBD1. The germline gives CDR1 MNHNS, CDR2 SASEGT. V shed 1 base and J 3 bases; nucleotides not matched to a gene: 4. The CDR3 consists of 15 residues. This CDR3 reads CASSEGDRVFYEQYF. The DNA for the CDR3 is TGTGCCAGCAGTGAAGGGGACAGGGTATTCTACGAGCAGTACTTC.